This passage covers 21 T cell receptor beta chains from one sample sequenced in a study of blood T cells in healthy people across ages. Together with a sample-barcoded 5' primer, a J-beta primer mix was included in a second PCR lasting roughly 6 to 12 cycles. TCRdb recomputed calls from the 5' RACE reads with MiXCR, one row per CDR3 protein. The sample consists of about 1.4 million distinct CDR3 sequences, almost 60% of them appearing once. The sequenced sample consisted of blood. These receptors were taken from a man aged 18 to 29 in good health.

The chain carries TRBV29-1 and TRBJ2-2, with 7 nucleotides matching TRBD2. The junction had 3 bases not matched to a gene; V was cut back by 4 bases and J by 1 base. Germline CDR1 is SQVTM and CDR2 is ANQGSEA. CDR3 length: 14 residues. CDR3 coding DNA: TGCAGCGTTGTGCGCGGGGGGAACACCGGGGAGCTGTTTTTT. Encoded protein: CSVVRGGNTGELFF.

The chain carries TRBV12-3 or TRBV12-4 and TRBJ2-3, with 10 positions matching TRBD2. The CDR3 is made up of 15 amino acids. V lost 6 bases, J lost 2 bases, and 5 bases stayed unmatched. CDR3 nucleotides: TGTGCCAGCAGCCAGACTAGCGGGTTCACAGATACGCAGTATTTT. It encodes CASSQTSGFTDTQYF.

V is TRBV7-9 and J is TRBJ2-7; TRBD2 matches 7 bases. Germline CDR1 is SEHNR and CDR2 is FQNEAQ (reference sequence). The CDR3 covers 19 residues. Trimming cost V 3 bases and J 2 bases; bases outside gene matches: 19. CDR3 sequence (DNA): TGTGCCAGCAGCTTGGACACGGGCCTAGCGGTGAATGGGGCCTACGAGCAGTACTTC. As protein: CASSLDTGLAVNGAYEQYF.

The rearrangement joins TRBV20-1 to TRBJ2-1; TRBD1 matches 8 bases. CDR3 length equals 15 residues. The trim removed 5 bases at V and 10 bases at J, leaving 16 bases unmatched. Germline lookup yields CDR1 DFQATT and CDR2 SNEGSKA (reference sequence). This chain's CDR3 is CSASGARGLSWEQFF. In DNA form, the CDR3 reads TGCAGTGCTTCCGGGGCCAGGGGGCTTTCTTGGGAGCAGTTCTTC.

This chain connects TRBV7-9 to TRBJ2-7; D may be TRBD1 or TRBD2 (5 bases each). The V and J ends lost 5 bases and 6 bases respectively, with 20 bases between them. CDR3 length: 15 residues. From germline, CDR1 is SEHNR and CDR2 FQNEAQ (reference sequence). DNA for the CDR3: TGTGCCAGCAGCGCCGGGGACCGTCCAAGGGGCGAGCAGTACTTC. Protein: CASSAGDRPRGEQYF. Combining the CDR3 with reference TRBV7-9 and TRBJ2-7 gives the whole variable domain DTGVSQNPRHKITKRGQNVTFRCDPISEHNRLYWYRQTLGQGPEFLTYFQNEAQLEKSRLLSDRFSAERPKGSFSTLEIQRTEQGDSAMYLCASSAGDRPRGEQYFGPGTRLTVT.

This chain connects TRBV4-2 to TRBJ2-7; D unclear. The V and J ends lost 2 bases and 2 bases respectively, with 7 bases between them. The CDR3 extends over 13 amino acids. From germline, CDR1 is LGHNA and CDR2 YNFKEQ. DNA of the CDR3: TGTGCCAGCAGCCAATGGAGAACCTACGAGCAGTACTTC. It is translated as CASSQWRTYEQYF.

This clonotype has a handful of counts. The rearrangement uses TRBV6-6 and TRBJ2-3, with D possibly being TRBD1 or TRBD2 (5 bases each). The ends were cut back, 7 bases at V and 3 bases at J, with 17 bases in the middle. The CDR3 sequence is 15 residues long. In germline, CDR1 is MNHNY, CDR2 SVGAGI (reference sequence). The CDR3 DNA reads as TGTGCCAGCACCCCTCACTCGTGGGGGACAGATACGCAGTATTTT. Translated, it gives CASTPHSWGTDTQYF.

There are a few counts of this clonotype. The rearrangement uses TRBV20-1 and TRBJ2-1; TRBD2 agrees at 10 bases. CDR1 is DFQATT and CDR2 is SNEGSKA in the germline V gene (reference sequence). CDR3 length: 16 residues. Trimming at V came to 0 bases and at J to 3 bases, leaving 5 bases not matched to a gene. The CDR3 bases are TGCAGTGCTAGAGATATAGCGGGAGGCTACTACAATGAGCAGTTCTTC. It yields the protein CSARDIAGGYYNEQFF.

This clonotype was seen repeatedly, ten times or more. As DNA, the CDR3 is TGTGCCAGCAGCTTAGTTCAGTCCTACGAGCAGTACTTC. Its translation: CASSLVQSYEQYF. The V and J genes are TRBV7-2 and TRBJ2-7; D is unclear. Trimming left V 1 base short and J 1 base short, with 5 bases between. The germline V gene encodes CDR1 SGHTA and CDR2 FQGNSA. The CDR3 is 13 amino acids.

The V and J genes are TRBV20-1 and TRBJ2-7; D remains unclear. V gave up 6 bases and J gave up 0 bases, with 15 bases separating them. CDR3 length: 14 amino acids. Germline lookup yields CDR1 DFQATT and CDR2 SNEGSKA (reference sequence). CDR3 sequence: CSAPPQQSSYEQYF. As DNA, the CDR3 is TGCAGTGCCCCACCCCAGCAGAGCTCCTACGAGCAGTACTTC.

V gene TRBV6-2 or TRBV6-3 combines with J gene TRBJ1-1, with a tentative D call TRBD1 (5 bases). Germline V gives CDR1 MNHEY, CDR2 SVGEGT. Trimming cost V 4 bases and J 7 bases, with 19 bases left between them. CDR3 length: 15 amino acids. The CDR3 loop reads CASSSSYWGRLEAFF. The CDR3 coding sequence is TGTGCCAGCAGTTCTTCCTATTGGGGACGCCTTGAAGCTTTCTTT.

V is TRBV6-1 and J is TRBJ1-5; D gene uncertain. The CDR3 sequence is 13 residues long. Germline V gene sequence: CDR1 MNHNS, CDR2 SASEGT. Trimming removed 6 bases at V and 3 bases at J, with 9 bases between. CDR3 protein: CASRATINQPQHF. Here the CDR3 DNA reads TGTGCCAGCAGAGCGACTATCAATCAGCCCCAGCATTTT.

The chain employs TRBV7-2 and TRBJ2-3; 9 bases are a match to TRBD2. The CDR3 extends over 16 amino acids. Per the germline V gene, CDR1 is SGHTA and CDR2 is FQGNSA. V lost 1 base, J lost 3 bases, and 5 bases stayed unmatched. DNA of the CDR3: TGTGCCAGCAGCTTAGTTAGCGGGGGACCTACAGATACGCAGTATTTT. This codes for CASSLVSGGPTDTQYF.

This chain links TRBV6-6 with TRBJ2-5; 8 bases line up with TRBD2. Germline V lookup: CDR1 MNHNY, CDR2 SVGAGI (reference sequence). The CDR3 spans 17 residues. V lost 2 bases to trimming and J lost 5 bases; unmatched junction nucleotides: 13. DNA of the CDR3: TGTGCCAGCAGTTACCGCAGCGGGGGAGGGGGTCGGGAGACCCAGTACTTC. It encodes CASSYRSGGGGRETQYF.

In nucleotides, the CDR3 is TGCAGTGCTAGGCTGGACAGGGATGGAGTTAGCCCTGAAGCTTTCTTT. Its protein product is CSARLDRDGVSPEAFF. The V call is TRBV20-1, the J call TRBJ1-1; the match to TRBD1 covers 8 bases. The CDR3 consists of 16 residues. CDR1 is DFQATT and CDR2 is SNEGSKA in the germline V gene (reference sequence). With 3 bases clipped from V and 6 bases from J, the junction kept 15 bases outside the gene matches.

The rearrangement uses TRBV6-5 and TRBJ2-5, with D tentatively TRBD1 or TRBD2 (5 bases each). There are 13 residues in the CDR3. V was trimmed by 7 bases and J by 5 bases, leaving 14 bases between them. The germline gives CDR1 MNHEY, CDR2 SVGAGI. CDR3 protein: CASTRQIAETQYF. The CDR3 nucleotides are TGTGCCAGCACCCGACAGATAGCGGAGACCCAGTACTTC.

This clonotype was counted a few times. The chain joins TRBV29-1 to TRBJ1-6, with D unresolved. Trimming shortened V by 4 bases and J by 0 bases, and 10 bases separated the two germline ends. In germline, CDR1 is SQVTM, CDR2 ANQGSEA. There are 15 residues in the CDR3. CDR3: CSVVLSSSYNSPLHF. The CDR3 nucleotides read TGCAGCGTTGTTCTAAGTAGCTCCTATAATTCACCCCTCCACTTT.

V gene TRBV29-1 combines with J gene TRBJ2-7; D might be TRBD2 (6 bases). Trimming took 4 bases from V and 12 from J, leaving 25 bases between them. Germline loops: CDR1 SQVTM, CDR2 ANQGSEA. CDR3 length: 14 amino acids. This CDR3 reads CSVGGWRGKETRYF. The DNA of the CDR3 is TGCAGCGTTGGGGGTTGGCGCGGGAAAGAGACCCGGTACTTC.

This clonotype has only a few counts. The chain recombines TRBV27 with TRBJ2-5; the D gene is possibly TRBD2 (5 bases). The V gene's germline CDR1 is MNHEY and CDR2 SMNVEV (reference sequence). V lost 4 bases and J 5 bases, leaving 17 bases between the germline ends. The CDR3 is 15 amino acids. Here the CDR3 DNA reads TGTGCCAGCAGTTCGACTACTACCGTCAGGGAGACCCAGTACTTC. Encoded protein: CASSSTTTVRETQYF.

The chain links TRBV3-1 to TRBJ1-6, with D possibly TRBD1 on 6 matching bases. Germline V gene data show CDR1 as LGHDT and CDR2 as YNNKEL (reference sequence). The CDR3 covers 16 residues. V shed 4 bases and J shed 6 bases, with 16 bases lying between them. In DNA, the CDR3 is TGTGCCAGCAGCCGAAAGGCGGGACACTCTAATTCACCCCTCCACTTT. This encodes CASSRKAGHSNSPLHF.

The rearrangement uses TRBV6-2 or TRBV6-3 and TRBJ1-1; a weak D match, TRBD1 (5 bases). Germline CDR1 and CDR2: MNHEY and SVGEGT. Trimming took off 8 bases at V and 4 bases at J, with 17 bases between the two ends. CDR3 length: 14 residues. Here the CDR3 reads CASGSYRRGTEAFF. The CDR3 coding sequence is TGTGCCAGCGGGTCGTACAGGAGGGGCACTGAAGCTTTCTTT.